This T cell receptor beta chain is drawn from a study of cytomegalovirus exposure and HLA in healthy donors. The germline CDR1 and CDR2 sequences are SGHVS and FQNEAQ. The germline V and J ends were trimmed by 3 bases and 6 bases, with 8 bases remaining between them. This CDR3 spans 12 amino acids. The PCR contained 60 Vbeta and 13 Jbeta primers. Method: immunoSEQ multiplex PCR; TCRdb's copy keeps in-frame clones and lacks some. The table includes about 270,000 clones, under 80% detected once. The chain uses TRBV7-8 and TRBJ1-1; D perhaps matches TRBD1 (6 bases). The sample was PBMCs. This clonotype originated in a female donor in good health and CMV-seronegative. The CDR3 protein is CASSFGQSEAFF. DNA for the CDR3: TGTGCCAGCAGCTTCGGACAGTCTGAAGCTTTCTTT.